The rows below give T cell receptor beta chains drawn from one sample of a study of CD4 and CD8 cells across lung adenocarcinoma regions. TCRdb itself ran the PCR reads through MiXCR, one entry per CDR3 protein. The data hold some 25,000 distinct CDR3 sequences, with 40% to 60% observed a single time. The sequencing input was CD8+ T cells from the center of a lung tumor. The source of these receptors is a male donor with lung adenocarcinoma. The CD4 and CD8 labels of this study may be unreliable. Both conserved end residues are part of each CDR3. A D gene is named only where the DNA matches it firmly. Clone size is stated in some rows and not others, as once, few, many or a class when expanded.

J: TRBJ2-7; size: NA; V: TRBV6-1; D: NA; CDR3: CASSGGLIADTQYF; DNA: TGTGCGAGCAGTGGGGGCCTTATCGCAGATACGCAGTACTTC
J: TRBJ2-7; size: NA; V: TRBV10-3; D: NA; CDR3: CAMSGSYEQYF; DNA: TGTGCCATGAGCGGTTCCTACGAGCAGTACTTC
J: TRBJ2-2; size: NA; V: TRBV7-2; D: TRBD2; CDR3: CASRLAGGRTGELFF; DNA: TGTGCCAGCAGATTAGCGGGGGGTCGAACCGGGGAGCTGTTTTTT
J: TRBJ1-2; size: NA; V: TRBV6-5; D: NA; CDR3: CASSSEPSYGYTF; DNA: TGTGCCAGCAGTTCCGAGCCATCGTATGGCTACACCTTC
J: TRBJ2-7; size: many; V: TRBV7-2; D: TRBD2; CDR3: CASSLGLAGGPITYEQYF; DNA: TGTGCCAGCAGCCTCGGACTAGCGGGAGGACCAATTACCTACGAGCAGTACTTC
J: TRBJ2-6; size: NA; V: TRBV28; D: TRBD2; CDR3: CASSPLAGVSGAYVQTF; DNA: TGTGCCAGCAGTCCGTTAGCGGGAGTTTCTGGGGCCTACGTCCAGACTTTC
J: TRBJ2-5; size: many; V: TRBV7-6; D: TRBD1; CDR3: CASSSNRGRETQYF; DNA: TGTGCCAGCAGCTCCAACAGGGGGCGGGAGACCCAGTACTTC
J: TRBJ2-2; size: few; V: TRBV10-3; D: TRBD2; CDR3: CAISERSIAGYNTGELFF; DNA: TGTGCCATCAGTGAAAGATCTATAGCGGGATATAACACCGGGGAGCTGTTTTTT
J: TRBJ2-2; size: NA; V: TRBV19; D: NA; CDR3: CASSKTGVGTGELFF; DNA: TGTGCCAGTAGTAAAACGGGAGTGGGTACCGGGGAGCTGTTTTTT
J: TRBJ2-1; size: NA; V: TRBV6-2/TRBV6-3; D: NA; CDR3: CASSTLRQHEQFF; DNA: TGTGCCAGCAGTACACTCCGACAGCATGAGCAGTTCTTC
J: TRBJ2-5; size: NA; V: TRBV12-3/TRBV12-4; D: TRBD1; CDR3: CASSPGGRETQYF; DNA: TGTGCCAGCAGTCCAGGGGGCCGAGAGACCCAGTACTTC
J: TRBJ2-1; size: many; V: TRBV12-3/TRBV12-4; D: NA; CDR3: CASSLFLGGHYNEQFF; DNA: TGTGCCAGCAGTTTATTTTTAGGAGGTCACTACAATGAGCAGTTCTTC
J: TRBJ2-3; size: NA; V: TRBV6-1; D: TRBD1; CDR3: CACSGAGTGVEETQYF; DNA: TGTGCCTGCAGTGGAGCCGGGACAGGGGTTGAGGAGACGCAGTACTTT
J: TRBJ2-5; size: NA; V: TRBV27; D: NA; CDR3: CARSSDTGSKTQSF; DNA: TGTGCCCGCAGTTCGGACACGGGTTCCAAGACCCAGTCTTTC
J: TRBJ2-5; size: NA; V: TRBV10-3; D: NA; CDR3: CAGGIGGRAPETQYF; DNA: TGTGCCGGGGGGATCGGGGGACGTGCGCCAGAGACGCAGTATTTC
J: TRBJ2-2; size: NA; V: TRBV10-2; D: TRBD1; CDR3: CASTDRGWTGELFF; DNA: TGCGCCAGCACTGACAGGGGGTGGACCGGGGAGCTGTTTTTT
J: TRBJ2-1; size: many; V: TRBV4-1; D: TRBD2; CDR3: CASSQGLDFSGSHEQFF; DNA: TGCGCCAGCAGCCAAGGTCTGGACTTTAGCGGGAGTCATGAGCAGTTCTTC
J: TRBJ2-3; size: few; V: TRBV6-5; D: NA; CDR3: CASSYGSLVSGNEQYF; DNA: TGTGCCAGCAGTTACGGTTCACTAGTATCGGGCAATGAGCAGTATTTT
J: TRBJ2-3; size: NA; V: TRBV10-1; D: TRBD2; CDR3: CASSQGLTSGGTDTQYF; DNA: TGCGCCAGCTCCCAAGGGCTTACTAGCGGGGGCACAGATACGCAGTATTTT
J: TRBJ2-2; size: many; V: TRBV10-3; D: TRBD1; CDR3: CAIRSTGGTGELFF; DNA: TGTGCCATCAGATCGACAGGGGGCACCGGGGAGCTGTTTTTT
J: TRBJ1-1; size: NA; V: TRBV7-2; D: NA; CDR3: CASSPQRTEAFF; DNA: TGTGCCAGCAGCCCCCAGAGGACTGAAGCTTTCTTT
J: TRBJ1-5; size: NA; V: TRBV7-2; D: NA; CDR3: CASSLAMNQPQHF; DNA: TGTGCCAGCAGCTTAGCGATGAATCAGCCCCAGCATTTT
J: TRBJ2-7; size: NA; V: TRBV29-1; D: NA; CDR3: CSVDGKGTYEQYF; DNA: TGCAGCGTTGACGGGAAGGGAACCTACGAGCAGTACTTC
J: TRBJ2-4; size: NA; V: TRBV10-2; D: NA; CDR3: CASRGRGGTDIQYF; DNA: TGCGCCAGCAGGGGGCGAGGAGGCACAGACATTCAGTACTTC
J: TRBJ2-3; size: NA; V: TRBV10-1; D: TRBD2; CDR3: CASSPGLAGGRATDTQYF; DNA: TGCGCCAGCAGTCCAGGACTAGCGGGGGGGAGAGCGACAGACACGCAGTACTTT